The 5 T cell receptor beta chains below all came from one sample that was sequenced in a study of cytomegalovirus exposure and HLA in healthy donors. With 60 Vbeta and 13 Jbeta primers, the PCR was carried out. Generated by immunoSEQ multiplex PCR, the TCRdb table keeps only in-frame clones and is missing some. The data contain about 130,000 clones, about two thirds of them singletons. The specimen was PBMCs. These receptors were collected from a woman in her sixties or seventies in good health and CMV-seropositive.

In this sample, this clone turned up a few times. This chain links TRBV7-2 with TRBJ2-5; D possibly corresponds to TRBD2 (7 bases). Germline V gene lookup returns CDR1 SGHTA and CDR2 FQGNSA. This CDR3 has 16 amino acids. The germline V and J ends were trimmed by 1 base and 5 bases, with 17 bases remaining between them. CDR3 DNA: TGTGCCAGCAGCTTAGGGGGAGGGGGGGGGTTGGAGACCCAGTACTTC. Its translation is CASSLGGGGGLETQYF.

The genes are TRBV5-1 and TRBJ1-4; no clear D gene. V was shortened by 5 bases and J by 0 bases, with 11 bases between the two germline ends. CDR3 length: 15 amino acids. Germline lookup yields CDR1 SGHRS and CDR2 YFSETQ. CDR3 DNA sequence: TGCGCCAGCAGTCTCTTCGGTGCAACTAATGAAAAACTGTTTTTT. Encoded protein: CASSLFGATNEKLFF.

The chain recombines TRBV6-1 with TRBJ2-7; no definite D call. Per the germline V gene, CDR1 is MNHNS and CDR2 is SASEGT. This CDR3 has 14 residues. Trimming shortened V by 4 bases and J by 3 bases, and 13 bases separated the two germline ends. CDR3 sequence reads: CASSALETVYEQYF. The DNA of the CDR3 is TGTGCCAGCAGTGCCCTGGAGACTGTCTACGAGCAGTACTTC.

This clone has just one count. V is TRBV5-4 and J is TRBJ1-6; the D gene is possibly TRBD1 (6 bases). CDR1 is SGHNT, CDR2 YYREEE, per germline (reference sequence). V was clipped by 3 bases and J by 8 bases, with 15 bases between them. The CDR3 has 15 residues. The chain's CDR3 is CASSSRQDPYSPLHF. CDR3 DNA sequence: TGTGCCAGCAGCTCGAGACAGGACCCTTATTCACCCCTCCACTTT. The complete variable domain, with remaining parts taken from reference TRBV5-4 and TRBJ1-6, reads ETGVTQSPTHLIKTRGQQVTLRCSSQSGHNTVSWYQQALGQGPQFIFQYYREEENGRGNFPPRFSGLQFPNYSSELNVNALELDDSALYLCASSSRQDPYSPLHFGNGTRLTVT.

The table lists this clone with a few counts. Distinct nucleotide sequences in the sample also encode this CDR3. The chain recombines TRBV10-1 with TRBJ2-2; D is unresolved. The germline V gene has CDR1 WNHNN and CDR2 SYGVQD (reference sequence). The V end was cut by 2 bases, the J end by 4 bases, with 5 bases between. This CDR3 has 13 residues. CDR3 sequence (DNA): TGCGCCAGCAGTGAGGGTAGCACCGGGGAGCTGTTTTTT. Translation gives CASSEGSTGELFF.